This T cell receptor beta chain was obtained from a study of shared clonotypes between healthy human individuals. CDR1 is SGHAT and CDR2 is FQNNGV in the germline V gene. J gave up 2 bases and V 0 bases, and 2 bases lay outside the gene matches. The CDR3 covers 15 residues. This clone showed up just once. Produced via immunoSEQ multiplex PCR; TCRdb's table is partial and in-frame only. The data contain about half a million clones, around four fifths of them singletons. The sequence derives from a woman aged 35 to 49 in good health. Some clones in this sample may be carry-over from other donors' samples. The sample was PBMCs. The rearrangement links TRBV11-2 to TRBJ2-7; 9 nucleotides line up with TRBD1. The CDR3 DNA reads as TGTGCCAGCAGCTTAGACGGGACAGGGCCCTACGAGCAGTACTTC. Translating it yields CASSLDGTGPYEQYF.